This TCR beta chain is from a study of cytomegalovirus exposure and HLA in healthy donors. TCRdb keeps only in-frame clones here, not all; method: immunoSEQ multiplex PCR. This sample yields over 150,000 clones, of which 75% to 90% are seen a single time; more than 20% belongs to the top ten. Deletions cut 5 bases from V and 0 bases from J, with 11 bases between. Looked up from germline, CDR1 is LNHDA and CDR2 is SQIVND (reference sequence). The CDR3 has 15 residues. Material for sequencing was PBMCs. The sequence came from a man younger than 35 in good health and CMV-seropositive. This chain joins TRBV19 and TRBJ2-1; a possible D gene is TRBD2 (6 bases). The CDR3 DNA reads TGTGCCAGTAGTCCAATAGCGGACTCCTACAATGAGCAGTTCTTC. Protein product: CASSPIADSYNEQFF.